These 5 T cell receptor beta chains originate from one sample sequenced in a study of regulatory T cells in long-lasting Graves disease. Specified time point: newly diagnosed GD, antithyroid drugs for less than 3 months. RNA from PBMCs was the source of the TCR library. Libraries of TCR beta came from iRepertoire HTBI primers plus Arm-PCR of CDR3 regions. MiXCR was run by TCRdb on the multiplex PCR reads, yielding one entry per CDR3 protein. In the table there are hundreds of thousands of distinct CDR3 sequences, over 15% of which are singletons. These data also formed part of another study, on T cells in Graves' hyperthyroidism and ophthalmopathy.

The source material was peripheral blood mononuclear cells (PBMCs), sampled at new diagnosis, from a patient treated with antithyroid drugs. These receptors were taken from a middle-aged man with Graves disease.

The CDR3 DNA sequence: TGTGCCAGCAGTTACTCCCAAAGTCAGCCCCAGCATTTT. Protein: CASSYSQSQPQHF. This chain connects TRBV6-5 to TRBJ1-5; D unresolved. The V and J ends lost 0 bases and 6 bases respectively, with 6 bases between them. The CDR3 loop spans 13 amino acids. CDR1 is MNHEY, CDR2 SVGAGI, per germline.

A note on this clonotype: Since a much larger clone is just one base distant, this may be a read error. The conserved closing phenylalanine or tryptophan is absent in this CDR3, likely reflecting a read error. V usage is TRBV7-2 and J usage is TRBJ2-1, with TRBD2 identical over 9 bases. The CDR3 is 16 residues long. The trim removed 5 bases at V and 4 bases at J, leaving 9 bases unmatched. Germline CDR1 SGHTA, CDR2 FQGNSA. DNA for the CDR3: TGTGCCAGCAGCGAACGGACTAGCGTAGTTTACAATGAGCAGTTCCTC. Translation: CASSERTSVVYNEQFL.

This chain's CDR3 is CASSRSIGGQETQYF. CDR3 nucleotide sequence: TGCGCCAGCAGCCGGTCGATAGGGGGCCAAGAGACCCAGTACTTC. This sequence joins TRBV4-1 and TRBJ2-5; TRBD1 is a possible D gene (6 bases). The CDR3 runs 15 residues. The germline V and J ends were trimmed by 4 bases and 1 base, with 13 bases remaining between them. Germline-derived CDR1 and CDR2 are MGHRA and YSYEKL.

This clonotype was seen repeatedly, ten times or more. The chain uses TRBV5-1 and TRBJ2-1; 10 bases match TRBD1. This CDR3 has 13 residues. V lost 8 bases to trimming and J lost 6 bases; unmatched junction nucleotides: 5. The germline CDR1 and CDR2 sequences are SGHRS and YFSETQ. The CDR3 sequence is CASGRQGANEQFF. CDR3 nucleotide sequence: TGCGCCAGTGGGAGACAGGGGGCCAATGAGCAGTTCTTC.

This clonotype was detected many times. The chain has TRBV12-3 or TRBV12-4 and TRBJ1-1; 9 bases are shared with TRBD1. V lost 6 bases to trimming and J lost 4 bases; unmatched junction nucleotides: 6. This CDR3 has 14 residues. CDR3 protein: CASRDGQGFTEAFF. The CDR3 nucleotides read TGTGCCAGCAGGGACGGACAGGGGTTCACTGAAGCTTTCTTT.